What follows are 12 T cell receptor beta chains derived from one specimen sequenced in a study of early T cells in non-severe SARS-CoV-2 infection. TCRdb itself ran the 5' RACE reads through MiXCR, one entry per CDR3 protein. The table records under 75,000 distinct CDR3 sequences, more than 9.5% of them present only once. Sequenced sample: whole blood. The receptors derive from an adult who was a healthcare worker with PCR-confirmed SARS-CoV-2 infection or an uninfected control (not recorded which).

Many counts were recorded for this clonotype. The rearrangement joins TRBV6-1 to TRBJ2-7, with unresolved D. From germline, CDR1 is MNHNS and CDR2 SASEGT. CDR3 length: 10 residues. V was trimmed by 6 bases and J by 5 bases, leaving 5 bases between them. The chain's CDR3 is CASRYHEQYF. CDR3 in DNA: TGTGCCAGCAGGTACCACGAGCAGTACTTC.

This clonotype was counted only a few times. The CDR3: CASSDRAHGATGELFF. In DNA, the CDR3 is TGTGCCAGTAGTGACCGGGCCCACGGGGCGACCGGGGAGCTGTTTTTT. The chain links TRBV19 to TRBJ2-2; D possibly matches TRBD1 or TRBD2 (5 bases each). The V end was cut by 5 bases, the J end by 5 bases, with 18 bases between. Per the germline V gene, CDR1 is LNHDA and CDR2 is SQIVND (reference sequence). The CDR3 contains 16 residues.

This clonotype was seen many times. The rearrangement uses TRBV5-1 and TRBJ2-7; TRBD2 aligns across 8 bases. The CDR3 extends over 14 amino acids. V lost 4 bases and J lost 3; bases outside the gene matches: 6. Germline V lookup: CDR1 SGHRS, CDR2 YFSETQ. CDR3 protein: CASSLGGENYEQYF. The DNA of the CDR3 is TGCGCCAGCAGCCTCGGGGGGGAAAACTACGAGCAGTACTTC.

This clonotype was counted between two and nine times. The chain joins TRBV12-3 or TRBV12-4 to TRBJ1-1; no firm D call. The CDR3 covers 15 residues. V lost 4 bases to trimming and J lost 1 base, with 13 bases between them. This CDR3 reads CASSSAGVRNTEAFF. The CDR3 DNA reads as TGTGCCAGCAGTTCGGCCGGGGTAAGGAACACTGAAGCTTTCTTT.

The V call is TRBV29-1, the J call TRBJ2-7; D ambiguous. The CDR3 contains 13 residues. V was cut by 3 bases and J by 3 bases, with 12 bases left in between. Germline V lookup: CDR1 SQVTM, CDR2 ANQGSEA. The CDR3 DNA sequence: TGCAGCGTTGAGTTAACCAACCTCTACGAGCAGTACTTC. Translated: CSVELTNLYEQYF.

This clonotype was detected many times. The chain combines TRBV6-6 with TRBJ2-7; TRBD1 matches 8 bases. The length of the CDR3 is 13 residues. V dropped 10 bases and J dropped 4; count of bases not matched to a gene: 9. Per the germline V gene, CDR1 is MNHNY and CDR2 is SVGAGI (reference sequence). The chain's CDR3 is CAMATGATYEQYF. The CDR3 DNA is TGTGCCATGGCGACAGGGGCCACGTACGAGCAGTACTTC.

This clonotype was picked up many times. V is TRBV4-1 and J is TRBJ2-7; 7 positions agree with TRBD2. Germline trimming cut 0 bases from V and 5 bases from J; bases unmatched to any gene: 13. CDR1 and CDR2 from the germline V gene are MGHRA and YSYEKL. CDR3 length equals 17 residues. The CDR3 loop is CASSQEERQGGKNEQYF. The CDR3 DNA reads as TGCGCCAGCAGCCAAGAAGAGAGGCAGGGAGGGAAAAACGAGCAGTACTTC.

This sequence joins TRBV29-1 and TRBJ1-1; tentatively, D is TRBD1 (6 bases). The V gene lost 7 bases and the J gene lost 4 bases, with 22 bases spanning the gap. Germline V gives CDR1 SQVTM, CDR2 ANQGSEA. The CDR3 is made up of 15 amino acids. The CDR3 loop reads CSGESGGARSTEAFF. Written as DNA, the CDR3 is TGCAGCGGGGAGTCCGGGGGCGCGCGGAGCACTGAAGCTTTCTTT.

This rearrangement joins TRBV3-1 to TRBJ2-3; 8 bases match TRBD2. The germline V gene has CDR1 LGHDT and CDR2 YNNKEL (reference sequence). With 0 bases clipped from V and 5 bases from J, the junction kept 4 bases outside the gene matches. The CDR3 is made up of 15 amino acids. CDR3: CASSQDGLAGDTQYF. Written as DNA, the CDR3 is TGTGCCAGCAGCCAAGATGGGCTAGCGGGAGATACGCAGTATTTT.

The DNA of the CDR3 is TGTGCCAGCAGCCGGACAGGGGATAGCAATCAGCCCCAGCATTTT. Residues: CASSRTGDSNQPQHF. The chain couples TRBV9 to TRBJ1-5; 9 nucleotides line up with TRBD1. Germline assignment: CDR1 SGDLS and CDR2 YYNGEE. V lost 4 bases to trimming and J lost 0 bases; unmatched junction nucleotides: 2. This CDR3 comprises 15 residues. Supplemented by reference TRBV9 and TRBJ1-5, the full variable domain reads DSGVTQTPKHLITATGQRVTLRCSPRSGDLSVYWYQQSLDQGLQFLIQYYNGEERAKGNILERFSAQQFPDLHSELNLSSLELGDSALYFCASSRTGDSNQPQHFGDGTRLSIL.

The genes are TRBV7-9 and TRBJ2-7; tentative D call: TRBD1 (6 bases). Trimming stripped 5 bases from V and 5 bases from J, with 19 bases between. The germline gives CDR1 SEHNR, CDR2 FQNEAQ (reference sequence). This CDR3 comprises 15 residues. The DNA of the CDR3 is TGTGCCAGCAGCCACCCAGGGGCGCCACCTGACGAGCAGTACTTC. It codes for CASSHPGAPPDEQYF.

This clonotype was observed a few times. The genes are TRBV2 and TRBJ2-1; 9 positions agree with TRBD1. Germline CDR1 SNHLY, CDR2 FYNNEI. The CDR3 covers 15 residues. V shed 8 bases and J 4 bases; nucleotides not matched to a gene: 9. The CDR3 reads CASSQTGGMYNEQFF. CDR3 nucleotide sequence: TGTGCCAGCTCTCAAACAGGGGGCATGTACAATGAGCAGTTCTTC.